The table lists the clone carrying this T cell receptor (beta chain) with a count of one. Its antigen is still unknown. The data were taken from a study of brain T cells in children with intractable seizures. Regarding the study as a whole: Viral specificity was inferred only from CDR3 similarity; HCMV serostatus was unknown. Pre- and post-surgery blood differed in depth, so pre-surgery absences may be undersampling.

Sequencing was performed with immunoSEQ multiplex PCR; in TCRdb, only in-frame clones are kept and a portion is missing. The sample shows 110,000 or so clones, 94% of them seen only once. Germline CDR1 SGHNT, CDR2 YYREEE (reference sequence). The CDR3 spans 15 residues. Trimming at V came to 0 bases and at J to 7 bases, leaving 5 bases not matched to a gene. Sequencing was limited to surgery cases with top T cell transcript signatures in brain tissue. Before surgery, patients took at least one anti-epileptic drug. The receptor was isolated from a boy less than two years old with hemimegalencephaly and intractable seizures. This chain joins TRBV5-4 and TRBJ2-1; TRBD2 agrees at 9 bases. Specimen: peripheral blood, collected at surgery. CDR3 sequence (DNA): TGTGCCAGCAGCTTGGGCGGGAGGGCCAGGAATGAGCAGTTCTTC. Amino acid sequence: CASSLGGRARNEQFF.